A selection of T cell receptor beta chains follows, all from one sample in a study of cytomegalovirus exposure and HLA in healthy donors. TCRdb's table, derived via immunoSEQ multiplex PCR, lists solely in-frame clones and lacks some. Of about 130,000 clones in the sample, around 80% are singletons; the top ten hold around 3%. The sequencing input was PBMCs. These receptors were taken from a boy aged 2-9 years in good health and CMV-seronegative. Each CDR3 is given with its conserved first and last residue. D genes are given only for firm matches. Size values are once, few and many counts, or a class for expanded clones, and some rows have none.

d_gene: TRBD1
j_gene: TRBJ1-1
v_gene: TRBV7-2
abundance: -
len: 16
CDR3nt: TGTGCCAGCAGCTTATCGGTGGGACAGATGAACACTGAAGCTTTCTTT
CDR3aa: CASSLSVGQMNTEAFF

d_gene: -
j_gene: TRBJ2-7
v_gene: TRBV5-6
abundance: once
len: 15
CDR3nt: TGTGCCAGCAGAGGAGGACAGTCTACGGACTACGAGCAGTACTTC
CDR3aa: CASRGGQSTDYEQYF

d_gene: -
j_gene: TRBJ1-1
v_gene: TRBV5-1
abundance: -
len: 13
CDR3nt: TGCGCCAGCAGCTTGGTCGAAGCCACTGAAGCTTTCTTT
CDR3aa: CASSLVEATEAFF

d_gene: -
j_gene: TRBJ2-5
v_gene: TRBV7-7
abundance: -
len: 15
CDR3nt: TGTGCTAGCAGCTTAGGTCGTCACTCGGGAGAGACCCAGTACTTC
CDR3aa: CASSLGRHSGETQYF

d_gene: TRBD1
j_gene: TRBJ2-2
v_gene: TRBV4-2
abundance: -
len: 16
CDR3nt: TGTGCCAGCAGCCAAGGTCCGGGACAGGGACCCGGGGAGCTGTTTTTT
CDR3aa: CASSQGPGQGPGELFF

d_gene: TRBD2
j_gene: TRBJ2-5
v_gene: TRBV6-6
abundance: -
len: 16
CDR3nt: TGTGCCAGCAGTCACTCTCTAGCGGGGATTGAAGCGACCCAGTACTTC
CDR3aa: CASSHSLAGIEATQYF

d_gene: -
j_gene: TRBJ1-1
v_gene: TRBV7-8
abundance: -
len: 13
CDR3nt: TGTGCCAGCAGCTTTGAACCTACGACTGAAGCTTTCTTT
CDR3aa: CASSFEPTTEAFF

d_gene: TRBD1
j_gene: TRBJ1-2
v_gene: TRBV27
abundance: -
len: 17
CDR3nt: TGTGCCAGCAGTTTATCCGGGACAGGGGCATCGGACTATGGCTACACCTTC
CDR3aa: CASSLSGTGASDYGYTF

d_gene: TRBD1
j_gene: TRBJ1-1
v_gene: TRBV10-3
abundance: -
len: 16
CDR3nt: TGTGCCATCAGTGAGTCGACGGACAGGTCGAACACTGAAGCTTTCTTT
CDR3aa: CAISESTDRSNTEAFF

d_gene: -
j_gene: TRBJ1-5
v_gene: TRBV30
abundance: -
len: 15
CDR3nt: TGTGCCTGGAGTTTGCAGATCGGGGGCAATCAGCCCCAGCATTTT
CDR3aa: CAWSLQIGGNQPQHF

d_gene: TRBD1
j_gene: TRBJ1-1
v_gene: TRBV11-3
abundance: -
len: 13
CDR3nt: TGTGCCAGCAGCTTGGACAGGACCACTGAAGCTTTCTTT
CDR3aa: CASSLDRTTEAFF

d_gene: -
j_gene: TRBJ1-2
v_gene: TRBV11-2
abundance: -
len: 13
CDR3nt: TGTGCCAGCAGCTTAGAAGAAGGAGATGGCTACACCTTC
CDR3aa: CASSLEEGDGYTF

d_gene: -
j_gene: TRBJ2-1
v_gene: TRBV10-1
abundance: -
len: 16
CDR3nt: TGCGCCAGCAGTGAGTCCAGACAGCCTTCAGCCAATGAGCAGTTCTTC
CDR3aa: CASSESRQPSANEQFF

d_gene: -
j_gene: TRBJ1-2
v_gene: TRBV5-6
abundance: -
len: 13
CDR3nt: TGTGCCAGCAGCTTAAAACAGCACTATGGCTACACCTTC
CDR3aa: CASSLKQHYGYTF

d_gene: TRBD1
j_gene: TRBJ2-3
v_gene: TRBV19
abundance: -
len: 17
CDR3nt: TGTGCCAGTAGTAATGGGGGGGACAGGGGGCTAGGAGATACGCAGTATTTT
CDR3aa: CASSNGGDRGLGDTQYF

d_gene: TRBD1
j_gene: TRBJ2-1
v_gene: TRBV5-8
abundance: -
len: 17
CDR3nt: TGTGCCAGCAGCTTGGGGGAGACAGGGGTGACCGTTGGGGAGCAGTTCTTC
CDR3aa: CASSLGETGVTVGEQFF

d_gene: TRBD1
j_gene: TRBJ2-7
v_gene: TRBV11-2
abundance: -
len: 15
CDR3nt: TGTGCCAGCAGTCCCTCACCGGGACAGGGGGACGAGCAGTACTTC
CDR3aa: CASSPSPGQGDEQYF

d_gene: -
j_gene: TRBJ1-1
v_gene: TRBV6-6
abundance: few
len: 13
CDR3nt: TGTGCCAGCAGTCGGAGGGGGAACACTGAAGCTTTCTTT
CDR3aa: CASSRRGNTEAFF

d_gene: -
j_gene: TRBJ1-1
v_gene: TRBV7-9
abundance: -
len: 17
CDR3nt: TGTGCCAGCAGCTCCCCCCCACCGGAGGATGTGAACACTGAAGCTTTCTTT
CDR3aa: CASSSPPPEDVNTEAFF

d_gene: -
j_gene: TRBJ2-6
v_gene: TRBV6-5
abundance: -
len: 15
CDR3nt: TGTGCCAGCAGTTACGGCACCTCTGGGGCCAACGTCCTGACTTTC
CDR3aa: CASSYGTSGANVLTF

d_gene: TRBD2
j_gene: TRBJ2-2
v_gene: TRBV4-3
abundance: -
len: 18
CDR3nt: TGCGCCAGCAGCCAAGAAAGCCCCCCCGGGACTACCACCGGGGAGCTGTTTTTT
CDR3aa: CASSQESPPGTTTGELFF

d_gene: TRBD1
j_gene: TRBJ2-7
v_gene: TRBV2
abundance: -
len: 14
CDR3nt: TGTGCCAGCACCCCGGGACAGGGATGGTACGAGCAGTACTTC
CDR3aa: CASTPGQGWYEQYF

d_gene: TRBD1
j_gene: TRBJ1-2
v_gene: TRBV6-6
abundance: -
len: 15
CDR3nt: TGTGCCAGCAGTTACGGCCCGGGACAGGGGTACGGCTACACCTTC
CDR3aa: CASSYGPGQGYGYTF

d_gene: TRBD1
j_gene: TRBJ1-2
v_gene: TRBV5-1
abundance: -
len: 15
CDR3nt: TGCGCCAGCAGCTTTGGGGACAGGGGAAACTATGGCTACACCTTC
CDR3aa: CASSFGDRGNYGYTF

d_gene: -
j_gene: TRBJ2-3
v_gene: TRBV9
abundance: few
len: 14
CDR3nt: TGTGCCAGCAGCGTAGGCGGGGCCGCGAATACGCAGTATTTT
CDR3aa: CASSVGGAANTQYF

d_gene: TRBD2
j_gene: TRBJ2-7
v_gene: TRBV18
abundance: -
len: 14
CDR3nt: TGTGCCAGCTCACCCCTAGCGGCCTCCGACGAGCAGTACTTC
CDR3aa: CASSPLAASDEQYF

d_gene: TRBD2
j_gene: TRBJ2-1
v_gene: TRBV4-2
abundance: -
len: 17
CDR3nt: TGTGCCAGCAGCCAAGAAGGAGGGAGCGGGGGGTCCAATGAGCAGTTCTTC
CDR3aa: CASSQEGGSGGSNEQFF

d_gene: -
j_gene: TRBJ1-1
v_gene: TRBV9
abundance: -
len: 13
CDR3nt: TGTGCCAGCAGCGTAGACAGAAACACTGAAGCTTTCTTT
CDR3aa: CASSVDRNTEAFF

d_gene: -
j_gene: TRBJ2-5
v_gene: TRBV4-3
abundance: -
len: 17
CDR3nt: TGCGCCAGCAGCCAAGGGATGACTAGGAGTCTCCAAGAGACCCAGTACTTC
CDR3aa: CASSQGMTRSLQETQYF

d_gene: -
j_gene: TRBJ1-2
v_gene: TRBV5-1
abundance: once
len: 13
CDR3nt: TGCGCCAGCAGCTCGACAGGTACCGATGGCTACACCTTC
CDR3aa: CASSSTGTDGYTF

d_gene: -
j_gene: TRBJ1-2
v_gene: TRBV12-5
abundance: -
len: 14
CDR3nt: TGTGCTAGTGGTTTGGGCCCTATAAACTATGGCTACACCTTC
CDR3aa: CASGLGPINYGYTF

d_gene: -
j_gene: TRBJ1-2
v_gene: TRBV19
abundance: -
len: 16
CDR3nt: TGTGCCAGTAGTATCCGGGAAGGGAGACTCGCCTATGGCTACACCTTC
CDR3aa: CASSIREGRLAYGYTF

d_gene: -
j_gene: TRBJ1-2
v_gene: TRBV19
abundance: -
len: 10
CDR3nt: TGTGCCAGTGGGGGAGGGGGCTACACCTTC
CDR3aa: CASGGGGYTF

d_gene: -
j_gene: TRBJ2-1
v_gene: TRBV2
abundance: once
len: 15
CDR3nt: TGTGCCAGCAGTGAAGGAAGCGAGATTTTGAATGAGCAGTTCTTC
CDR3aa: CASSEGSEILNEQFF

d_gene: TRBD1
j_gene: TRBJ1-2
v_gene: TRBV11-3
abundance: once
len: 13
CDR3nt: TGTGCCAGCAGCTCAACAGGGGGCTATGGCTACACCTTC
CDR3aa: CASSSTGGYGYTF

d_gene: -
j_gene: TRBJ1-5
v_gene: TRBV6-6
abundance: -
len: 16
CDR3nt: TGTGCCAGCAGTTACACCAGGGCCTATAGCAATCAGCCCCAGCATTTT
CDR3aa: CASSYTRAYSNQPQHF

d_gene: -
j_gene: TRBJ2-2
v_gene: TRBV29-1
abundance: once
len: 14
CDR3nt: TGCAGCGTTGAAAAGGAGGGCCAAGGCGGGGAGCTGTTTTTT
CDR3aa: CSVEKEGQGGELFF

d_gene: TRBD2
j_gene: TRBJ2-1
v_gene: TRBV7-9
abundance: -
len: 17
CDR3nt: TGTGCCAGAGAAGGACTAGCGGGGGCGAGCTCCTACAATGAGCAGTTCTTC
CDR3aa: CAREGLAGASSYNEQFF

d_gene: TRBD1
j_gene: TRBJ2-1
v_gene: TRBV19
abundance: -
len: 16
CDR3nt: TGTGCCAGTAGTATAGTTTTAGGGGACAGGGTCAATGAGCAGTTCTTC
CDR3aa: CASSIVLGDRVNEQFF

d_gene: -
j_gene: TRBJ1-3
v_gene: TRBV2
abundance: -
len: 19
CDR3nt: TGTGCCAGCAGTGAACGGGTTGCCGGCTTAAACCCCTCTGGAAACACCATATATTTT
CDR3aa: CASSERVAGLNPSGNTIYF

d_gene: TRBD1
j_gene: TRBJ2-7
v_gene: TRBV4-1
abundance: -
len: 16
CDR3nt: TGCGCCAGCAGCACACAAGGGACAGTCACCTCCTACGAGCAGTACTTC
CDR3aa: CASSTQGTVTSYEQYF

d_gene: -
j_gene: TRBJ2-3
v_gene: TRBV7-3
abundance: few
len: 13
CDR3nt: TGTGCCAGCAGCCTAGCTAGCACAGATACGCAGTATTTT
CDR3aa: CASSLASTDTQYF

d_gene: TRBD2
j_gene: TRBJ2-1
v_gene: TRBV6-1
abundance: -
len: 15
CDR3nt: TGTGCCAGCAGTCAAGGACTAGCGGGGGACAATGAGCAGTTCTTC
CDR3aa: CASSQGLAGDNEQFF